Each of the 24 T cell receptor beta chains below was sequenced from the same sample in a study of blood T cell repertoires in COVID-19. TCRdb's copy holds only in-frame clones and misses some; the assay was immunoSEQ multiplex PCR. This sample has more than 200,000 clones, with approximately 88% found just once. The sample comprised PBMCs or T cells enriched from blood (not recorded which). The receptor set was obtained from a woman under 40 who had been exposed to COVID-19.

This chain joins TRBV9 and TRBJ2-2; weak D call: TRBD1 (5 bases). Between the trimmed V and J ends, which lost 4 bases and 0 bases, there was a span of 10 bases. The CDR3 is made up of 15 amino acids. The germline V gene has CDR1 SGDLS and CDR2 YYNGEE. CDR3: CASSPRQTNTGELFF. CDR3 DNA sequence: TGTGCCAGCAGCCCTCGACAGACGAACACCGGGGAGCTGTTTTTT.

The V call is TRBV12-3 or TRBV12-4, the J call TRBJ1-1, with D perhaps TRBD1 (5 bases). V was shortened by 3 bases and J by 10 bases, with 15 bases between the two germline ends. CDR3 length: 13 amino acids. CDR3 sequence: CASSLLDTQRAFF. The CDR3 coding sequence is TGTGCCAGCAGTTTGTTGGACACTCAAAGAGCTTTCTTT.

Only one count was recorded for this clone. The chain combines TRBV4-2 with TRBJ2-1; 9 positions match TRBD2. The CDR3 is 15 residues long. Trimming removed 3 bases from V and 5 bases from J; junction bases left unmatched: 5. Germline loops: CDR1 LGHNA, CDR2 YNFKEQ. CDR3 sequence (DNA): TGTGCCAGCAGCCAGCGGGAGGGCCAAAACAATGAGCAGTTCTTC. Translated, it gives CASSQREGQNNEQFF.

The V gene is TRBV3-1 (or the pseudogene TRBV3-2), the J gene TRBJ1-4; 7 bases align to TRBD1. The CDR3 has 16 residues. J lost 8 bases, V lost 2 bases, and 11 bases had no gene match. The germline gives CDR1 LGHDT, CDR2 YNNKEL (reference sequence). The CDR3, as DNA: TGTGCCAGCAGCCAATCCCACAGGGGACTCGAAGAAAAACTGTTTTTT. Protein sequence: CASSQSHRGLEEKLFF.

This clone was observed a few times. V and J are TRBV11-2 and TRBJ1-2, with unresolved D. Germline CDR1 SGHAT, CDR2 FQNNGV. The CDR3 has 16 residues. V lost 1 base, J lost 3 bases, and 15 bases lay in between. The CDR3 DNA is TGTGCCAGCAGCTTAGGGGTTACAGACCCTTACTATGGCTACACCTTC. It is translated as CASSLGVTDPYYGYTF. Combining the CDR3 with reference TRBV11-2 and TRBJ1-2 gives the whole variable domain EAGVAQSPRYKIIEKRQSVAFWCNPISGHATLYWYQQILGQGPKLLIQFQNNGVVDDSQLPKDRFSAERLKGVDSTLKIQPAKLEDSAVYLCASSLGVTDPYYGYTFGSGTRLTVV.

The chain uses TRBV18 and TRBJ1-4, with D perhaps matching TRBD1 (6 bases). Trimming stripped 4 bases from V and 8 bases from J, with 11 bases between. The germline V gene has CDR1 KGHSH and CDR2 LQKENI. CDR3 length equals 13 residues. The CDR3 DNA reads as TGTGCCAGCTCACAAACAGGGAGCGAAAAACTGTTTTTT. This sequence encodes CASSQTGSEKLFF.

The chain has TRBV19 and TRBJ1-1; weak D call: TRBD1 (5 bases). The germline gives CDR1 LNHDA, CDR2 SQIVND (reference sequence). V lost 10 bases to trimming and J lost 0 bases, with 12 bases between them. CDR3 length equals 13 residues. The CDR3 DNA reads as TGTGCCACTGCGACAGTAATGAACACTGAAGCTTTCTTT. This codes for CATATVMNTEAFF. The full variable domain, its missing parts supplied by reference TRBV19 and TRBJ1-1, is DGGITQSPKYLFRKEGQNVTLSCEQNLNHDAMYWYRQDPGQGLRLIYYSQIVNDFQKGDIAEGYSVSREKKESFPLTVTSAQKNPTAFYLCATATVMNTEAFFGQGTRLTVV.

This chain uses TRBV2 with TRBJ1-4, with D perhaps matching TRBD1 (5 bases). Trimming cost V 6 bases and J 3 bases, with 11 bases left between them. CDR1 and CDR2 from the germline V gene are SNHLY and FYNNEI. This CDR3 is built from 14 residues. The CDR3 protein is CASRFREPNEKLFF. The CDR3 DNA follows: TGTGCCAGCAGGTTCAGGGAACCTAATGAAAAACTGTTTTTT.

CDR3 DNA: TGTGCCAGCAGCTTCGGGACAGGGGGCATGGATACGCAGTATTTT. It yields the protein CASSFGTGGMDTQYF. The chain uses TRBV6-5 and TRBJ2-3; 12 positions agree with TRBD1. Losses at the gene ends were 6 bases for V and 6 bases for J; bases not matched to a gene: 7. This CDR3 region has 15 residues. CDR1 is MNHEY and CDR2 is SVGAGI in the germline V gene.

The chain carries TRBV10-3 and TRBJ1-2, with D perhaps TRBD1 (5 bases). CDR1 and CDR2 from the germline V gene are ENHRY and SYGVKD. The germline V and J ends were trimmed by 8 bases and 0 bases, with 13 bases remaining between them. The CDR3 runs 14 residues. The CDR3: CAIQTETANYGYTF. The CDR3 DNA is TGTGCCATCCAGACAGAGACAGCTAACTATGGCTACACCTTC.

The chain couples TRBV3-1 (or the pseudogene TRBV3-2) to TRBJ1-6; 8 bases fit TRBD1. CDR1 and CDR2 (germline): LGHDT, YNNKEL (reference sequence). J gave up 9 bases and V 4 bases, and 11 bases lay outside the gene matches. The CDR3 is 16 amino acids. The DNA of the CDR3 is TGTGCCAGCAGCCCGAAGGGGGCCAGGGGGCGTTCACCCCTCCACTTT. Residues: CASSPKGARGRSPLHF.

This rearrangement joins TRBV29-1 to TRBJ1-1; 8 nucleotides agree with TRBD1. The CDR3 has 13 residues. In germline, CDR1 is SQVTM, CDR2 ANQGSEA. The trim removed 4 bases at V and 7 bases at J, leaving 8 bases unmatched. CDR3 nucleotide sequence: TGCAGCGTTGGGACAGGGCTCTCGGGTGAAGCTTTCTTT. Its translation is CSVGTGLSGEAFF.

V is TRBV11-2 and J is TRBJ2-1, with 8 nucleotides matching TRBD2. CDR1 and CDR2 from the germline V gene are SGHAT and FQNNGV. This CDR3 is built from 16 residues. V lost 0 bases to trimming and J lost 1 base; unmatched junction nucleotides: 2. CDR3 residues: CASSLELAVSYNEQFF. The CDR3, as DNA: TGTGCCAGCAGCTTAGAACTAGCGGTATCCTACAATGAGCAGTTCTTC.

The rearrangement uses TRBV6-1 and TRBJ2-7, with 11 positions matching TRBD2. The J segment lost 3 bases and the V segment lost 0 bases, leaving 4 bases of the junction unmatched. Germline loops: CDR1 MNHNS, CDR2 SASEGT. CDR3 length: 16 amino acids. CDR3 bases: TGTGCCAGCAGTGAAGCTGGACTAGCGGGCTTCTACGAGCAGTACTTC. Translated, it gives CASSEAGLAGFYEQYF.

The genes are TRBV28 and TRBJ1-6; TRBD1 aligns across 9 bases. The ends lost 5 bases at V and 9 bases at J; junction bases unmatched: 8. The CDR3 covers 15 residues. CDR1 and CDR2 (germline): MDHEN, SYDVKM. The CDR3 loop reads CASSQRTGVGSPLHF. DNA for the CDR3: TGTGCCAGCAGTCAAAGGACAGGGGTAGGTTCACCCCTCCACTTT.

This sequence joins TRBV5-1 and TRBJ2-7; 14 bases match TRBD2. With 4 bases clipped from V and 6 bases from J, the junction kept 6 bases outside the gene matches. Per the germline V gene, CDR1 is SGHRS and CDR2 is YFSETQ. The CDR3 has 15 residues. CDR3 DNA: TGCGCCAGCAGCCGCGGACTAGCGGGAGGTGGCGAGCAGTACTTC. The encoded protein is CASSRGLAGGGEQYF.

This chain links TRBV19 with TRBJ2-1, with D perhaps TRBD1 (5 bases). The germline V and J ends were trimmed by 4 bases and 0 bases, with 10 bases remaining between them. The CDR3 sequence is 15 residues long. The V gene's germline CDR1 is LNHDA and CDR2 SQIVND (reference sequence). The DNA of the CDR3 is TGTGCCAGTAGTAAAGGGGTGAGCTCCTACAATGAGCAGTTCTTC. Translating it yields CASSKGVSSYNEQFF.

This chain links TRBV10-3 with TRBJ2-5, with 10 bases aligning to TRBD2. Germline loops: CDR1 ENHRY, CDR2 SYGVKD. Unmatched junction bases numbered 6, after V lost 3 bases and J lost 5 bases. CDR3 length: 15 amino acids. The CDR3 loop is CAISDKAGGQETQYF. CDR3 DNA sequence: TGTGCCATCAGTGATAAAGCGGGAGGGCAGGAGACCCAGTACTTC.

The CDR3 protein is CASSHRDREVGEAFF. CDR3 DNA: TGTGCCAGCAGCCACCGGGACAGGGAAGTGGGGGAAGCTTTCTTT. This chain connects TRBV7-9 to TRBJ1-1; the match to TRBD1 covers 9 bases. The CDR3 contains 15 residues. Per the germline V gene, CDR1 is SEHNR and CDR2 is FQNEAQ (reference sequence). V shed 5 bases and J 8 bases; nucleotides not matched to a gene: 12.

The chain links TRBV19 to TRBJ1-1; TRBD1 is a possible D gene (5 bases). V dropped 3 bases and J dropped 1 base, with 6 bases sitting between them. The CDR3 consists of 13 residues. Germline V gene data show CDR1 as LNHDA and CDR2 as SQIVND (reference sequence). In nucleotides, the CDR3 is TGTGCCAGTAGTATTGGACAGAACACTGAAGCTTTCTTT. Residues: CASSIGQNTEAFF.

The chain uses TRBV5-1 and TRBJ2-2; D might be TRBD1 (6 bases). Trimming removed 3 bases from V and 3 bases from J, with 12 bases in between. The germline V gene encodes CDR1 SGHRS and CDR2 YFSETQ. This CDR3 comprises 15 residues. The CDR3 is CASSWKDSHTGELFF. The DNA for the CDR3 is TGCGCCAGCAGCTGGAAGGACAGTCACACCGGGGAGCTGTTTTTT. Using reference TRBV5-1 and TRBJ2-2 for the parts outside the CDR3, the full variable domain is KAGVTQTPRYLIKTRGQQVTLSCSPISGHRSVSWYQQTPGQGLQFLFEYFSETQRNKGNFPGRFSGRQFSNSRSEMNVSTLELGDSALYLCASSWKDSHTGELFFGEGSRLTVL.

The chain recombines TRBV30 with TRBJ2-7; TRBD2 matches 11 bases. After removal of 2 bases from V and 5 bases from J, the junction contained 11 bases not matched to a gene. In germline, CDR1 is GTSNPN, CDR2 SVGIG (reference sequence). The CDR3 covers 16 residues. CDR3 DNA sequence: TGTGCCTGGAGTCCAACCTTTAGCGGGAGGGCTCACGAGCAGTACTTC. Translating it yields CAWSPTFSGRAHEQYF.

V is TRBV5-1 and J is TRBJ2-1; a weak D match, TRBD1 (6 bases). V lost 5 bases and J lost 5, with 14 bases in between. Germline lookup yields CDR1 SGHRS and CDR2 YFSETQ. CDR3 length equals 14 residues. DNA of the CDR3: TGCGCCAGCAGTGGCTTGGCAGGGGACAATGAGCAGTTCTTC. Translating it yields CASSGLAGDNEQFF.

The genes are TRBV9 and TRBJ2-5; TRBD2 matches 12 bases. The ends lost 3 bases at V and 4 bases at J; junction bases unmatched: 10. CDR1 SGDLS and CDR2 YYNGEE come from the germline V gene. The CDR3 extends over 17 amino acids. The CDR3 region is CASSAGTSGQVGETQYF. As DNA, the CDR3 is TGTGCCAGCAGCGCCGGGACTAGCGGGCAGGTGGGAGAGACCCAGTACTTC. Looking up the rest from reference TRBV9 and TRBJ2-5 gives the full variable domain: DSGVTQTPKHLITATGQRVTLRCSPRSGDLSVYWYQQSLDQGLQFLIQYYNGEERAKGNILERFSAQQFPDLHSELNLSSLELGDSALYFCASSAGTSGQVGETQYFGPGTRLLVL.